This TCR beta chain was found in a study of cytomegalovirus exposure and HLA in healthy donors. Study-wide background: The 120 or so validation repertoires, a later analysis reported, used the same platform as the approximately 650 first-cohort repertoires.

The germline CDR1 and CDR2 sequences are SGHRS and YFSETQ. The V end was cut by 0 bases, the J end by 0 bases, with 11 bases between. The CDR3 is made up of 16 amino acids. Repertoires were generated with immunoSEQ multiplex PCR, while TCRdb's copy carries only in-frame clones and drops some. The data hold some 65,000 clones, with roughly 96% observed a single time. Overall study findings and caveats: The investigators catalogued 150 to 200 TCR beta chains as cytomegalovirus-associated. Published work reported that the classifier diagnosed cytomegalovirus status with high specificity and sensitivity.

Regarding this clone: The antigen is undetermined.

The donors were part of the validation cohort, which consisted of some 120 subjects and was separate from the first cohort of 666 subjects. Input material: PBMCs. This TCR derives from a young man in good health and CMV-seronegative. The genes are TRBV5-1 and TRBJ2-3; TRBD1 might be the D (5 bases). The CDR3 DNA reads as TGCGCCAGCAGCTTGGGGACAACTTCTAGCACAGATACGCAGTATTTT. Its protein is CASSLGTTSSTDTQYF. Full variable domain (rest looked up from reference TRBV5-1 and TRBJ2-3): KAGVTQTPRYLIKTRGQQVTLSCSPISGHRSVSWYQQTPGQGLQFLFEYFSETQRNKGNFPGRFSGRQFSNSRSEMNVSTLELGDSALYLCASSLGTTSSTDTQYFGPGTRLTVL.